This TCR beta chain came from a study of cytomegalovirus exposure and HLA in healthy donors. In the PCR, 60 Vbeta and 13 Jbeta primers were used. Method: immunoSEQ multiplex PCR; TCRdb's copy keeps in-frame clones and lacks some. This sample has about 160,000 clones, with about 75% found just once. V dropped 5 bases and J dropped 12 bases, with 20 bases sitting between them. Germline V CDR1 and CDR2: MNHEY, SMNVEV (reference sequence). The CDR3 length is 13 residues. This sequence joins TRBV27 and TRBJ2-7, with D perhaps matching TRBD1 (5 bases). The sequenced sample consisted of PBMCs. The clonotype comes from a man aged 18 to 29 in good health and CMV-seropositive. The CDR3 spells CASSVTNGPQGYV. CDR3 nucleotide sequence: TGTGCCAGCAGTGTAACCAACGGACCCCAGGGGTACGTC.